The subject of this entry is one T cell receptor (beta chain). The data stem from a study of chemoradiotherapy in HPV16-positive cancers. Study-level information: Candidate HPV-specific T-cell clones and common TCR motifs came from functional assays in two HPV16-positive patients.

Measured with immunoSEQ multiplex PCR; TCRdb has only the in-frame clones, and not every one. The sample records tens of thousands of clones, about nine tenths being singletons. Sample: blood, taken from a patient who underwent chemoradiotherapy. This TCR came from a human donor with HPV-associated anogenital cancer.

The CDR3 protein is CASSQGQADTQYF. The CDR3 nucleotides are TGTGCCAGCAGCCAAGGACAGGCAGATACGCAGTATTTT. V and J are TRBV4-2 and TRBJ2-3; D perhaps matches TRBD1 (6 bases). In germline, CDR1 is LGHNA, CDR2 YNFKEQ. The ends were cut back, 1 base at V and 4 bases at J, with 6 bases in the middle. This CDR3 has 13 amino acids.